This T cell receptor (beta chain) was observed in a study of blood T cell repertoires in COVID-19. Study overall: From the United States, Italy and Spain came samples of acute and convalescent COVID-19. PBMCs, B-cell-depleted T cells, or T cells were the source of the cDNA or gDNA that made up the material.

Per the authors' pipeline: It was from reference gene primer amplification that nucleated cell counts were estimated. Here immunoSEQ multiplex PCR was the method, and the copy in TCRdb shows in-frame clones only, minus some. V, J and clone size were drawn from that table, and D and trimming were deduced from the DNA. The table records around 60,000 clones, around 91% of them present only once. The TCR was taken from a man in his 60s with active COVID-19. The sample was peripheral blood.

CDR3 DNA sequence: TGTGCCAGCAGCGGTGGACTAGCGGGAGGGCCCTACGAGCAGTACTTC. Protein: CASSGGLAGGPYEQYF. The chain employs TRBV5-4 and TRBJ2-7, with 15 positions matching TRBD2. Germline V CDR1 and CDR2: SGHNT, YYREEE (reference sequence). The ends lost 4 bases at V and 2 bases at J; junction bases unmatched: 4. CDR3 length: 16 amino acids.